The present TCR beta chain was sequenced within a study of Ad26.COV2.S vaccination and SARS-CoV-2 variants. Background on the study: The Ad26.COV2.S arm of the COV1001 trial was where the donor was placed.

On this clone: The antigen is not known.

Overall study results and limits: Spike-specific responses of CD8+ and CD4+ T cells were reported to display substantial breadth after vaccination.

Treatment specified: around 19 received Ad26.COV2.S at low or high dose, single or two shots; a few received placebo; per-sample allocation not given. The samples were gathered on day 63 after the first injection of vaccine or placebo. Based in Boston, the donor was an adult of 18-55 years. Germline loops: CDR1 SNHLY, CDR2 FYNNEI. V was pared by 7 bases and J by 3 bases, with 2 bases of the junction left unmatched. This CDR3 is 13 amino acids long. TCRdb keeps only in-frame clones here, not all; method: immunoSEQ multiplex PCR. The sample records 350,000 to 450,000 clones, about 91% being singletons. The sequence derives from a person aged 18-65 years who received the Ad26.COV2.S COVID-19 vaccine or a placebo. The sequencing here drew on peripheral blood, taken in a trial of Ad26.COV2.S vaccine versus placebo. The chain recombines TRBV2 with TRBJ2-7, with 11 bases lining up with TRBD1. The CDR3 nucleotides read TGTGCCAGCACGGGGACAGGGGGCTACGAGCAGTACTTC. Its protein is CASTGTGGYEQYF.